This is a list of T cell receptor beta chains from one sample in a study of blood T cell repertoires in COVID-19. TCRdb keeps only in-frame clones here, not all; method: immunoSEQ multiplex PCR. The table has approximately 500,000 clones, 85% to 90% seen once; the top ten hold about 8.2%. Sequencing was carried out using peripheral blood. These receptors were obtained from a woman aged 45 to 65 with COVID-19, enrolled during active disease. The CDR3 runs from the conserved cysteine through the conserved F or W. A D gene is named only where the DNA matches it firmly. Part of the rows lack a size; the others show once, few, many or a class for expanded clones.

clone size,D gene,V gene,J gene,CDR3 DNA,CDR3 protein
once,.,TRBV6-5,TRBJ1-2,TGTGCCAGTCGTAAAGAGAACTATGGCTACACCTTC,CASRKENYGYTF
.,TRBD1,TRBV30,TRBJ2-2,TGTGCCTGGAGACCCACAGGGGGGCCCGGGGAGCTGTTTTTT,CAWRPTGGPGELFF
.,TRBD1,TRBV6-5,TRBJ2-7,TGTGCCAGCAGCCACCGGGACAGGGGATCCTACGAGCAGTACTTC,CASSHRDRGSYEQYF
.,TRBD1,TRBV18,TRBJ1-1,TGTGCCAGCTCACCGGACAGGGGTAGCACTGAAGCTTTCTTT,CASSPDRGSTEAFF
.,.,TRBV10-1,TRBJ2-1,TGCGCCAGCAGTGAGTTCGGCAGGGCCAACTTCAATGAGCAGTTCTTC,CASSEFGRANFNEQFF
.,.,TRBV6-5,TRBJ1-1,TGTGCCAGCAGTCCCGGGATTGAAGCTTTCTTT,CASSPGIEAFF
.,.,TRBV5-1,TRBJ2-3,TGCGCCAGCAGCTTGGTGGCAGACTACACAGATACGCAGTATTTT,CASSLVADYTDTQYF
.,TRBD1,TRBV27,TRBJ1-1,TGTGCCAGCAGCGGATGGGGGACAGGGGTTGAAGCTTTCTTT,CASSGWGTGVEAFF
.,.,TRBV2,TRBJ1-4,TGTGCCAGCGGAGACGTAGATTTAAATGAAAAACTGTTTTTT,CASGDVDLNEKLFF
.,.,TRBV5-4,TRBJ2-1,TGTGCCAGCAGCTTGGGAGGGTCGGGCTCCTACAATGAGCAGTTCTTC,CASSLGGSGSYNEQFF
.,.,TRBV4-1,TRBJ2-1,TGCGCCAGCAGCCAATCGGGCAATGAGCAGTTCTTC,CASSQSGNEQFF
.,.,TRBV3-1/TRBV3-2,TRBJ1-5,TGTGCCAGCAGCCAAGGAGGGGGTCAGCCCCAGCATTTT,CASSQGGGQPQHF
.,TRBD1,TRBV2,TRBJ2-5,TGTGCCAGCAACGGCAGGGGGTTACAAGAGACCCAGTACTTC,CASNGRGLQETQYF
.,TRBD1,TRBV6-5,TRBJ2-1,TGTGCCAGCAGGGACAGGGATGTTTTGAATGAGCAGTTCTTC,CASRDRDVLNEQFF
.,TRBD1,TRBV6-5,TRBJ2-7,TGTGCCAGCAGAACCGGGACAGGATCTTACGAGCAGTACTTC,CASRTGTGSYEQYF
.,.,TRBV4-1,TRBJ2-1,TGCGCCAGCAGCCAAGTGGCAGGAGGGCAATATGAGCAGTTCTTC,CASSQVAGGQYEQFF
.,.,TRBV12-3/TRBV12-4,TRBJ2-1,TGTGCCAGCAGTTTAGACTATGAGCAGTTCTTC,CASSLDYEQFF
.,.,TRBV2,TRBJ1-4,TGTGCCAGCAGTCGCGAGGCAACTAATGAAAAACTGTTTTTT,CASSREATNEKLFF
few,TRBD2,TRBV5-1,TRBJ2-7,TGCGCCAGCAGCTTGGGGCGACTAGCATCAGGTTACGAGCAGTACTTC,CASSLGRLASGYEQYF
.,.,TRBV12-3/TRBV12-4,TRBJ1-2,TGTGCCAGCAGTTTGACAGCCTCCTATGGCTACACCTTC,CASSLTASYGYTF
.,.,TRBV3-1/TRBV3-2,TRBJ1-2,TGTGCCAGCAGCCAAGGAACAGGGTATGGCTACACCTTC,CASSQGTGYGYTF
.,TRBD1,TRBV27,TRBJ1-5,TGTGCCAGCAGTGCAAGGGGGCGAGGGGTGGGAGGACAGCCCCAGCATTTT,CASSARGRGVGGQPQHF
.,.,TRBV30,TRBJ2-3,TGTGCCTGGAGTTTGGCGGGGGCGGGGGATACGCAGTATTTT,CAWSLAGAGDTQYF
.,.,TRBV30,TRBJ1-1,TGTGCCTGGACCTATGATTACAGGTCTAAAGGGGCTGAAGCTTTCTTT,CAWTYDYRSKGAEAFF
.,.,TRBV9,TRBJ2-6,TGTGCCAGCAGAGCGACGAGGGACTCTGGGGCCAACGTCCTGACTTTC,CASRATRDSGANVLTF
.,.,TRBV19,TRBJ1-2,TGTGCCACCAAGGGAGGGGACGAGGGCTACACCTTC,CATKGGDEGYTF
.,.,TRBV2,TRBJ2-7,TGTGCCAGCACCATCAGGGAACGCGAGCAGTACTTC,CASTIREREQYF
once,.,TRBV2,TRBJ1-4,TGTGCCAGCAACAGGGTAAATGAAAAACTGTTTTTT,CASNRVNEKLFF
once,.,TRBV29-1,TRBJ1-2,TGCAGCGTTGAAAAGGAAATGGAGTATGGCTACACCTTC,CSVEKEMEYGYTF
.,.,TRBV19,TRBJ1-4,TGTGCCAGTAGTCCCCTCAGGGGCTCTAATGAAAAACTGTTTTTT,CASSPLRGSNEKLFF
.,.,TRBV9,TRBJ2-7,TGTGCCAGCAGCGTAGTGAGGGATTCCTACGAGCAGTACTTC,CASSVVRDSYEQYF
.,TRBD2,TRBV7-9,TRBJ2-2,TGTGCCAGAGGGACCGGGACTAGCGGGTCCGGGGAGCTGTTTTTT,CARGTGTSGSGELFF
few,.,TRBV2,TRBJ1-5,TGTGCCAGCAGTACCGACAGGAATCAGCCCCAGCATTTT,CASSTDRNQPQHF
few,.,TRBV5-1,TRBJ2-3,TGCGCCAGCACCGCGGGGACAGATACGCAGTATTTT,CASTAGTDTQYF
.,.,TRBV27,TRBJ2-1,TGTGCCAGCAGTTCCCACGCGAATGAGCAGTTCTTC,CASSSHANEQFF
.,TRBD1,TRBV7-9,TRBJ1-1,TGTGCCAGCGGCTCAACCCGGGACAGGGGAAAGAAAAACCGCTTT,CASGSTRDRGKKNRF
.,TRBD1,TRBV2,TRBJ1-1,TGTGCCAGCAGTGGGGGACAGGGGGCGAAGTCGGTGAACACTGAAGCTTTCTTT,CASSGGQGAKSVNTEAFF
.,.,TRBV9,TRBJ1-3,TGTGCCAGCAGCGTAGTTGAGGCCAACTCTGGAAACACCATATATTTT,CASSVVEANSGNTIYF
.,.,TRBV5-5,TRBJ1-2,TGTGCCAGCAGCTTGACAGGTGAAGATGGCTACACCTTC,CASSLTGEDGYTF
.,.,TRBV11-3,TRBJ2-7,TGTGCCAGCAGCTCCCAGAGTTTGGACGGGAACTACGAGCAGTACTTC,CASSSQSLDGNYEQYF
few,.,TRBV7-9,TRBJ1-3,TGTGCCACCCACAGGGACACCGGAAACACCATATATTTT,CATHRDTGNTIYF
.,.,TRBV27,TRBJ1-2,TGTGCCAGCAGCTCCACAGCTACCTATGGCTACACCTTC,CASSSTATYGYTF
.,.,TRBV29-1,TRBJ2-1,TGCAGCGTCCGGGACTGGTCAAACAATGAGCAGTTCTTC,CSVRDWSNNEQFF
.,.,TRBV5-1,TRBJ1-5,TGCGCCAGCAGCTCATCCGGGAGTAGGGGTCAGCCCCAGCATTTT,CASSSSGSRGQPQHF
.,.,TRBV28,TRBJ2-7,TGTGCCAGCGGGCAGCCCTACGAGCAGTACTTC,CASGQPYEQYF
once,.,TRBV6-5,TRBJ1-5,TGTGCCAGCAGCCAGGGGTGGTCACAGCCCCAGCATTTT,CASSQGWSQPQHF
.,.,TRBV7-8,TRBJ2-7,TGTGCCAGCAGCTTGGGCAGGGTAAACTCGGAGCAGTACTTC,CASSLGRVNSEQYF
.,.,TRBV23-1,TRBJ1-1,TGCGCCAGCAGTCAGGCGTCTAACAGGTCAGGGACTGAAGCTTTCTTT,CASSQASNRSGTEAFF
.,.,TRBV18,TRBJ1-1,TGTGCCAGCTCCACAGGGCAGCCTGAAGCTTTCTTT,CASSTGQPEAFF
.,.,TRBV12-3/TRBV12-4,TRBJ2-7,TGTGCCAGCAGTTTAGCGCAGGCGGGTGAGCAGTACTTC,CASSLAQAGEQYF
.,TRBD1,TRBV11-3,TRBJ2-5,TGTGCCAGCAGCTTGGACCGGGACAGGGAAGAGACCCAGTACTTC,CASSLDRDREETQYF
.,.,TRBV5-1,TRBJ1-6,TGCGCCAGCAGCTTGGACGTAGATTCACCCCTCCACTTT,CASSLDVDSPLHF
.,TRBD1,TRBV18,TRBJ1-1,TGTGCCAGCTCAGGGCATACAGGGGTGAGGAACACTGAAGCTTTCTTT,CASSGHTGVRNTEAFF
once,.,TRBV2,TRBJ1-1,TGTGCCAGCAGTGAAGAGAGGAACACTGAAGCTTTCTTT,CASSEERNTEAFF
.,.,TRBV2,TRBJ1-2,TGTGCCAGCAATTCGCCGGAGTTCCGCTCTAACTATGGCTACACCTTC,CASNSPEFRSNYGYTF
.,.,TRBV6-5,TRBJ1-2,TGTGCCAGCAGTCAGACAGGACTTGCCTATGGCTACACCTTC,CASSQTGLAYGYTF